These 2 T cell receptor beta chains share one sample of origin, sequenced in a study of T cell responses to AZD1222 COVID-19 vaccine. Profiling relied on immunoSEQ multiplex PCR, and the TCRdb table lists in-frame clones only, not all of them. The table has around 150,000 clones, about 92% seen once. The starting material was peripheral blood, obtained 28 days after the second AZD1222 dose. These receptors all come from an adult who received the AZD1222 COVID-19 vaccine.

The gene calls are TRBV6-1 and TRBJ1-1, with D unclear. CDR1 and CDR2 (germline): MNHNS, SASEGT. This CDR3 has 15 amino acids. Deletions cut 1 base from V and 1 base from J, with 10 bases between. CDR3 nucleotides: TGTGCCAGCAGTGAAGGGGAGGGCGCGAACACTGAAGCTTTCTTT. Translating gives CASSEGEGANTEAFF.

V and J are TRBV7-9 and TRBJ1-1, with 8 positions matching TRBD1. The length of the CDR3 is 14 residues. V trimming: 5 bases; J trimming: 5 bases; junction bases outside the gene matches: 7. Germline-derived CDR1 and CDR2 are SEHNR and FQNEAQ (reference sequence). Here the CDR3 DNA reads TGTGCCAGCAGCCCGACAGGGGAGGTGACTGAAGCTTTCTTT. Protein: CASSPTGEVTEAFF.